Listed below are T cell receptor beta chains from one sample, sequenced in a study of CD8 T cells in ankylosing spondylitis. TCRdb re-analysed the 5' RACE reads in MiXCR, keeping a single row per CDR3 protein. The table records a few hundred thousand distinct CDR3 sequences, 18% of them present only once. Sequenced: blood, either unsorted or a sorted T cell fraction (not recorded which). Receptor source: a male donor with ankylosing spondylitis or in good health (not recorded which). The CDR3 runs from the conserved cysteine through the conserved F or W. A D gene is named only where the DNA matches it firmly. The size entry is marked missing in some rows and otherwise reads once, few, many or a size class.

D gene: .; V gene: TRBV27; J gene: TRBJ2-1; clone size: .; CDR3 DNA: TGTGCCAGCAGTTTCCTGACCACAAATGAGCAGTTCTTC; CDR3 protein: CASSFLTTNEQFF
D gene: .; V gene: TRBV30; J gene: TRBJ2-7; clone size: few; CDR3 DNA: TGTGCCTGGAGTGTTAGGGGAGACGAGCAGTACTTC; CDR3 protein: CAWSVRGDEQYF
D gene: TRBD2; V gene: TRBV3-1; J gene: TRBJ2-7; clone size: few; CDR3 DNA: TGTGCCTCCTGCCAAGGAGCGGGAGAAACCCACGAGCAGTACTTC; CDR3 protein: CASCQGAGETHEQYF
D gene: TRBD2; V gene: TRBV6-1; J gene: TRBJ2-1; clone size: few; CDR3 DNA: TGTGCCAGCAGTCCGAGCACTAGCGGGAGACATGAGCAGTTCTTC; CDR3 protein: CASSPSTSGRHEQFF
D gene: TRBD2; V gene: TRBV7-9; J gene: TRBJ2-1; clone size: few; CDR3 DNA: TGTGCCAGCAGCCCAAGCGCGGGAGGGCCGGACAATGAGCAGTTCTTC; CDR3 protein: CASSPSAGGPDNEQFF
D gene: .; V gene: TRBV7-9; J gene: TRBJ2-7; clone size: .; CDR3 DNA: TGTGCCAGCAGCCCCCGGGCCACAGCCTACGAGCAGTACTTC; CDR3 protein: CASSPRATAYEQYF
D gene: .; V gene: TRBV4-3; J gene: TRBJ2-7; clone size: .; CDR3 DNA: TGCGCCAGCAGCCAAGATAGTGGCCACGGGTTATTGGAGCAGTACTTC; CDR3 protein: CASSQDSGHGLLEQYF
D gene: TRBD2; V gene: TRBV20-1; J gene: TRBJ2-7; clone size: .; CDR3 DNA: TGCAGTGCTAGAGAATCGGCGGGAGTGGCTATCTACGAGCAGTACTTC; CDR3 protein: CSARESAGVAIYEQYF
D gene: TRBD2; V gene: TRBV6-1; J gene: TRBJ2-7; clone size: many; CDR3 DNA: TGTGCCAGTTCTGTAGCGGGAGGGTCCTACGAGCAGTACTTC; CDR3 protein: CASSVAGGSYEQYF
D gene: TRBD1; V gene: TRBV29-1; J gene: TRBJ2-1; clone size: .; CDR3 DNA: TGCAGCGTGGGGACAGAAAGTTACAATGAGCAGTTCTTC; CDR3 protein: CSVGTESYNEQFF
D gene: .; V gene: TRBV15; J gene: TRBJ2-3; clone size: many; CDR3 DNA: TGTGCCACCAGCAGAGTATCGGGGGGCTTGACAGATACGCAGTATTTT; CDR3 protein: CATSRVSGGLTDTQYF
D gene: .; V gene: TRBV29-1; J gene: TRBJ1-1; clone size: .; CDR3 DNA: TGCACCACAGGGAACACTGAAGCTTTCTTT; CDR3 protein: CTTGNTEAFF
D gene: TRBD2; V gene: TRBV7-2; J gene: TRBJ2-1; clone size: many; CDR3 DNA: TGTGCCAGCAGCCCTGGGACTAGCAGTGAGCAGTTCTTC; CDR3 protein: CASSPGTSSEQFF
D gene: TRBD2; V gene: TRBV28; J gene: TRBJ2-7; clone size: many; CDR3 DNA: TGTGCCAGCAGGGTTAGCGGGAGGGCTTCCTACGAGCAGTACTTC; CDR3 protein: CASRVSGRASYEQYF
D gene: .; V gene: TRBV13; J gene: TRBJ2-7; clone size: many; CDR3 DNA: TGTGCCAGCAGCCCCGGACAGTCAGCCTACGAGCAGTACTTC; CDR3 protein: CASSPGQSAYEQYF
D gene: TRBD2; V gene: TRBV9; J gene: TRBJ2-1; clone size: .; CDR3 DNA: TGTGCCAGCAGCGCGACTAGCGGGCCCGACAATGAGCAGTTCTTC; CDR3 protein: CASSATSGPDNEQFF
D gene: TRBD2; V gene: TRBV28; J gene: TRBJ2-1; clone size: many; CDR3 DNA: TGTGCCAGCAGTTTAGGCAGGACTAGCGGTGAGCAGTTCTTC; CDR3 protein: CASSLGRTSGEQFF
D gene: .; V gene: TRBV4-2; J gene: TRBJ2-7; clone size: .; CDR3 DNA: TGTGCCAGCAGCCATGGGGAAGGCGAGCAGTACTTC; CDR3 protein: CASSHGEGEQYF